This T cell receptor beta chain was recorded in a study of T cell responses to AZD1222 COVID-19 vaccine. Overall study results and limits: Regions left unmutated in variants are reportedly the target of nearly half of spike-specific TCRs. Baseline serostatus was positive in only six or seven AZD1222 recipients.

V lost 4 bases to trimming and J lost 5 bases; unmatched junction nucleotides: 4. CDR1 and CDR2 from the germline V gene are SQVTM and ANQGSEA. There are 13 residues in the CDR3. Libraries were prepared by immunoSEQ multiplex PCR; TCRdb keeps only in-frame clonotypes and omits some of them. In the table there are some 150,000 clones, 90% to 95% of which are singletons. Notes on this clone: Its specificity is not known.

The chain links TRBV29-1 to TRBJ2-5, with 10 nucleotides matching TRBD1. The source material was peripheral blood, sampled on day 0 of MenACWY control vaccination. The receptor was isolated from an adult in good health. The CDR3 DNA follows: TGCAGCGTTGGACAGGGGGCTGGGGAGACCCAGTACTTC. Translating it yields CSVGQGAGETQYF. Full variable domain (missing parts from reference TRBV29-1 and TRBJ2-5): SAVISQKPSRDICQRGTSLTIQCQVDSQVTMMFWYRQQPGQSLTLIATANQGSEATYESGFVIDKFPISRPNLTFSTLTVSNMSPEDSSIYLCSVGQGAGETQYFGPGTRLLVL.